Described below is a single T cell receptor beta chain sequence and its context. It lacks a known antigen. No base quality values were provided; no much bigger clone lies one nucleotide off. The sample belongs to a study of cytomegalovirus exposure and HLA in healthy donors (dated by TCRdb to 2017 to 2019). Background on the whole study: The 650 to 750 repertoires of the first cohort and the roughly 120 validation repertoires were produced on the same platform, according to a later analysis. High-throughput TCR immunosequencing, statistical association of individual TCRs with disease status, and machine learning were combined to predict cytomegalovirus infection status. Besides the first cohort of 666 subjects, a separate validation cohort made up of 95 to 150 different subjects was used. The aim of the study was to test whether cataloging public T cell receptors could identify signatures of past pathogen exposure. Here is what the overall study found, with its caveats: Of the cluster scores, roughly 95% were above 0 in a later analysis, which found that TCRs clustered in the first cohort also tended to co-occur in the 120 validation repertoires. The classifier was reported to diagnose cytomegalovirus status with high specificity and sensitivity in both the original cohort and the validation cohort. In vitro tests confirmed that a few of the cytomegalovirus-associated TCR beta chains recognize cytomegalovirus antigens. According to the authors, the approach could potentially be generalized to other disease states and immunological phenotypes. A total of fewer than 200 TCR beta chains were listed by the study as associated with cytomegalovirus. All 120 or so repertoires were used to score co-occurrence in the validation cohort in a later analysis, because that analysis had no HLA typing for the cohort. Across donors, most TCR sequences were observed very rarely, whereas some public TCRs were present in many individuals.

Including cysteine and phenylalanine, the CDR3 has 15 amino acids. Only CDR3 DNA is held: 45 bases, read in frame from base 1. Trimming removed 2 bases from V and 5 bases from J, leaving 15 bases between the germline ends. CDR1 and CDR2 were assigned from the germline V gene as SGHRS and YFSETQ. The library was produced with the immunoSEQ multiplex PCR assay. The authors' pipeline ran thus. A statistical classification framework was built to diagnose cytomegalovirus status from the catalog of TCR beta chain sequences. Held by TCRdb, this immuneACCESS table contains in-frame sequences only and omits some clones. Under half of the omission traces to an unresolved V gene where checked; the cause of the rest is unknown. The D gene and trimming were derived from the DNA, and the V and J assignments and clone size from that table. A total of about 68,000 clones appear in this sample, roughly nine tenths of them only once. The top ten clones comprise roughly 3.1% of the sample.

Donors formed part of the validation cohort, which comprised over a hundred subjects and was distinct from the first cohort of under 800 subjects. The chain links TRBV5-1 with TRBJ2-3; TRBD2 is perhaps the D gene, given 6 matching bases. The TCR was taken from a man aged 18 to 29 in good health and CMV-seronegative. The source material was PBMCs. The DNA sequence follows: TGCGCCAGCAGCTTAGGGGACTTAGTCGGAGATACGCAGTATTTT. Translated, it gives CASSLGDLVGDTQYF.